These 30 T cell receptor beta chains share one sample of origin, sequenced in a study of shared clonotypes between healthy human individuals. Generated by immunoSEQ multiplex PCR, the TCRdb table keeps only in-frame clones and is missing some. The table lists 650,000 to 700,000 clones, 80% to 95% of them singletons. Sequencing was done on a sample of memory CD8+ T cells from PBMCs. Subset indicated: CD45RO+ cells pooled with CCR7-negative TemRA cells. These receptors all come from a man between 18 and 29 years old in good health. Some clones in this sample may be carry-over from other donors' samples.

This chain joins TRBV7-3 and TRBJ2-3, with TRBD2 identical over 12 bases. With V trimmed by 4 bases and J by 2 bases, 13 bases remained unmatched. Germline V gene data show CDR1 as SGHTA and CDR2 as FQGTGA. The CDR3 length is 19 residues. CDR3 in DNA: TGTGCCAGCAGCTCTAGAGGACTAGCGGGAAGGGGGAACACAGATACGCAGTATTTT. Amino acid sequence: CASSSRGLAGRGNTDTQYF.

The V and J genes are TRBV21-1 and TRBJ2-7. TRBV21-1 is annotated as a pseudogene. The CDR3 totals 16 residues. The CDR3 DNA sequence: TGTGCCAGCAGCAAAGGGATAGGCGAGAGATCCTACGAGCAGTACTTC. Translation: CASSKGIGERSYEQYF.

The chain recombines TRBV5-8 with TRBJ1-1; D is ambiguous. Germline V lookup: CDR1 SGHTS, CDR2 YDEGEE. The CDR3 contains 11 residues. Trimming removed 4 bases from V and 3 bases from J, with 4 bases in between. The CDR3 sequence: CASSRYTEAFF. The CDR3 DNA reads as TGTGCCAGCAGCCGTTACACTGAAGCTTTCTTT. Looking up the rest from reference TRBV5-8 and TRBJ1-1 gives the full variable domain: EAGVTQSPTHLIKTRGQQATLRCSPISGHTSVYWYQQALGLGLQFLLWYDEGEERNRGNFPPRFSGRQFPNYSSELNVNALELEDSALYLCASSRYTEAFFGQGTRLTVV.

The chain couples TRBV28 to TRBJ2-7; D is unclear. Germline assignment: CDR1 MDHEN and CDR2 SYDVKM. The CDR3 consists of 13 residues. Deletions cut 5 bases from V and 5 bases from J, with 13 bases between. The CDR3 bases are TGTGCCAGCAGTCCCAATGGGTACCACGAGCAGTACTTC. Translating it yields CASSPNGYHEQYF.

This rearrangement joins TRBV28 to TRBJ2-5; 14 nucleotides agree with TRBD2. In germline, CDR1 is MDHEN, CDR2 SYDVKM. CDR3 length: 15 amino acids. The V segment lost 6 bases and the J segment 5 bases; nucleotides outside the gene matches: 5. CDR3 coding DNA: TGTGCCAGCAGCAAGGGACTAGCGGGAGCGGAGACCCAGTACTTC. Amino acid sequence: CASSKGLAGAETQYF.

The V gene is TRBV27, the J gene TRBJ2-7; 7 nucleotides line up with TRBD2. The CDR3 runs to 14 residues. V lost 5 bases to trimming and J lost 5 bases; unmatched junction nucleotides: 9. Per the germline V gene, CDR1 is MNHEY and CDR2 is SMNVEV (reference sequence). CDR3 loop: CASSTSTSRHEQYF. Written as DNA, the CDR3 is TGTGCCAGCAGTACCTCGACTAGCCGGCACGAGCAGTACTTC.

This clone was detected only once. This chain connects TRBV10-2 to TRBJ1-2, with D hard to call. Germline assignment: CDR1 WSHSY and CDR2 SAAADI. With 7 bases removed from V and 3 bases from J, the gap between germline ends came to 15 bases. The length of the CDR3 is 14 residues. The CDR3 loop reads CASISRLSDYGYTF. CDR3 in DNA: TGCGCCAGCATCTCCAGGTTATCTGACTATGGCTACACCTTC.

The V call is TRBV11-2, the J call TRBJ2-2; the match to TRBD2 covers 9 bases. This CDR3 region has 14 residues. Trimming at V came to 3 bases and at J to 5 bases, leaving 1 base not matched to a gene. CDR1 is SGHAT, CDR2 FQNNGV, per germline. The CDR3 loop reads CASSFGLATGELFF. The CDR3 nucleotides read TGTGCCAGCAGCTTCGGACTAGCGACCGGGGAGCTGTTTTTT.

This clone was detected once. The V and J genes are TRBV15 and TRBJ1-1; no clear D gene. Germline V lookup: CDR1 LNHNV, CDR2 YYDKDF (reference sequence). The germline V and J ends were trimmed by 5 bases and 6 bases, with 13 bases remaining between them. The CDR3 length is 13 residues. CDR3 in amino acids: CATSPLGGSEAFF. CDR3 sequence (DNA): TGTGCCACCAGCCCGTTAGGCGGTTCTGAAGCTTTCTTT.

This clone appeared once. The gene calls are TRBV27 and TRBJ2-7; 11 bases are shared with TRBD2. The J segment lost 6 bases and the V segment lost 2 bases, leaving 3 bases of the junction unmatched. CDR3 length: 14 amino acids. From germline, CDR1 is MNHEY and CDR2 SMNVEV (reference sequence). The CDR3 bases are TGTGCCAGCAGTTTAGCGCTAGCGGGAGGCGAGCAGTACTTC. This codes for CASSLALAGGEQYF.

The chain has TRBV5-5 and TRBJ2-1; D call uncertain. CDR1 and CDR2 (germline): SGHKS, YYEKEE (reference sequence). CDR3 length equals 15 residues. The germline V and J ends were trimmed by 4 bases and 2 bases, with 13 bases remaining between them. The CDR3 bases are TGTGCCAGCAGCAGGATCACAGCCGCCTACAATGAGCAGTTCTTC. Its protein product is CASSRITAAYNEQFF.

The J gene is TRBJ2-1, the V gene TRBV7-9, with TRBD2 as a possible D gene (6 bases). The V gene's germline CDR1 is SEHNR and CDR2 FQNEAQ (reference sequence). CDR3 length: 14 residues. The V end was cut by 5 bases, the J end by 8 bases, with 16 bases between. The CDR3, as DNA: TGTGCCAGCAGCCGATTGGGATGGGGGGATGAGCAGTTCTTC. Residues: CASSRLGWGDEQFF.

This rearrangement joins TRBV5-1 to TRBJ1-2; D uncertain. Germline V gene data show CDR1 as SGHRS and CDR2 as YFSETQ. Deletions cut 5 bases from V and 1 base from J, with 21 bases between. The CDR3 is made up of 17 amino acids. CDR3 protein: CASRSVEQLSLNYGYTF. The DNA for the CDR3 is TGCGCCAGCAGGTCCGTGGAGCAGCTCTCACTTAACTATGGCTACACCTTC.

Comment on this clone: Other DNA sequences in the same sample also yield this CDR3. The chain uses TRBV27 and TRBJ2-7; D gene uncertain. This CDR3 contains 11 residues. Germline V gives CDR1 MNHEY, CDR2 SMNVEV (reference sequence). Trimming pared 4 bases from V and 3 bases from J, leaving 4 bases between. The CDR3 region is CASSSHYEQYF. CDR3 nucleotide sequence: TGTGCCAGCAGTTCCCACTACGAGCAGTACTTC.

The V gene is TRBV29-1, the J gene TRBJ1-1, with unresolved D. Between the trimmed V and J ends, which lost 8 bases and 4 bases, there was a span of 14 bases. In germline, CDR1 is SQVTM, CDR2 ANQGSEA. The CDR3 is 12 amino acids. CDR3 sequence: CSPEGWSTEAFF. CDR3 nucleotides: TGCAGCCCGGAGGGTTGGAGCACTGAAGCTTTCTTT.

The chain has TRBV29-1 and TRBJ1-1; no clear D. CDR3 length: 12 amino acids. Per germline, CDR1 SQVTM and CDR2 ANQGSEA. The V end lost 6 bases, the J end lost 0 bases, and 8 bases lay between the germline ends. CDR3: CSVAAVNTEAFF. The CDR3 region has the DNA TGCAGCGTCGCAGCAGTGAACACTGAAGCTTTCTTT.

This sequence joins TRBV28 and TRBJ2-3; TRBD1 agrees at 8 bases. Germline V gene sequence: CDR1 MDHEN, CDR2 SYDVKM. This CDR3 is 15 amino acids long. After removal of 6 bases from V and 2 bases from J, the junction contained 7 bases not matched to a gene. CDR3 in DNA: TGTGCCAGCAGGGGTCAGGGGGCGATCACAGATACGCAGTATTTT. Its protein product is CASRGQGAITDTQYF.

This chain uses TRBV6-5 with TRBJ1-2, with D unresolved. There are 13 residues in the CDR3. Germline V gives CDR1 MNHEY, CDR2 SVGAGI. Trimming removed 5 bases at V and 6 bases at J, with 13 bases between. The CDR3 region is CASSPRPRDGYTF. CDR3 bases: TGTGCCAGCAGTCCCCGTCCCCGGGATGGCTACACCTTC.

V and J are TRBV7-9 and TRBJ1-2, with 7 bases that match TRBD1. Per germline, CDR1 SEHNR and CDR2 FQNEAQ (reference sequence). Trimming removed 5 bases from V and 5 bases from J; junction bases left unmatched: 5. The CDR3 runs 13 residues. The CDR3: CASSPQGVYGYTF. CDR3 bases: TGTGCCAGCAGCCCCCAGGGGGTGTATGGCTACACCTTC.

As concerns this clone: Additional DNA sequences in this sample encode the identical CDR3. The V gene is TRBV11-2, the J gene TRBJ2-7, with D perhaps TRBD1 (5 bases). V shed 2 bases and J shed 3 bases, with 8 bases lying between them. Looked up from germline, CDR1 is SGHAT and CDR2 is FQNNGV. This CDR3 comprises 13 residues. The CDR3 nucleotides read TGTGCCAGCAGCTTAAGGACAATCTACGAGCAGTACTTC. It codes for CASSLRTIYEQYF. The full variable domain, rest sourced from reference TRBV11-2 and TRBJ2-7, is EAGVAQSPRYKIIEKRQSVAFWCNPISGHATLYWYQQILGQGPKLLIQFQNNGVVDDSQLPKDRFSAERLKGVDSTLKIQPAKLEDSAVYLCASSLRTIYEQYFGPGTRLTVT.

The chain has TRBV29-1 and TRBJ1-2; D call uncertain. V dropped 5 bases and J dropped 5 bases, with 12 bases sitting between them. The CDR3 has 12 residues. In germline, CDR1 is SQVTM, CDR2 ANQGSEA. The CDR3 DNA reads as TGCAGCGTTTTTTTTGGTAGTTATGGCTACACCTTC. It encodes CSVFFGSYGYTF.

The chain combines TRBV27 with TRBJ2-6; D is possibly TRBD2 (6 bases). Trimming took off 8 bases at V and 2 bases at J, with 10 bases between the two ends. This CDR3 is 14 amino acids long. Germline CDR1 and CDR2: MNHEY and SMNVEV (reference sequence). CDR3 sequence (DNA): TGTGCCAGCGGTTGGGGGGCTGGGGCCAACGTCCTGACTTTC. Its protein product is CASGWGAGANVLTF.

This clone appeared once. The genes are TRBV19 and TRBJ1-5; 8 bases are a match to TRBD1. Germline lookup yields CDR1 LNHDA and CDR2 SQIVND (reference sequence). J gave up 2 bases and V 5 bases, and 17 bases lay outside the gene matches. There are 19 residues in the CDR3. CDR3 amino acids: CASSAGQVLISYGNQPQHF. The CDR3 DNA reads as TGTGCCAGTAGTGCGGGACAGGTCCTAATCTCGTATGGCAATCAGCCCCAGCATTTT.

V gene TRBV19 combines with J gene TRBJ2-1; D gene ambiguous. The CDR3 is 13 residues long. V gave up 0 bases and J gave up 7 bases, with 7 bases separating them. Germline assignment: CDR1 LNHDA and CDR2 SQIVND (reference sequence). CDR3 in DNA: TGTGCCAGTAGTATAGATCCGGGTAATGAGCAGTTCTTC. Its translation is CASSIDPGNEQFF.

The count of this clone is one. The V gene is TRBV5-1, the J gene TRBJ1-1, with TRBD1 as a possible D gene (6 bases). The CDR3 contains 16 residues. Trimming shortened V by 4 bases and J by 6 bases, and 22 bases separated the two germline ends. The germline V gene has CDR1 SGHRS and CDR2 YFSETQ. CDR3 residues: CASSVLPRDGQSEAFF. The CDR3 nucleotides read TGCGCCAGCAGCGTACTTCCAAGGGACGGACAGTCTGAAGCTTTCTTT.

The chain carries TRBV10-3 and TRBJ2-1; no firm D call. Germline V CDR1 and CDR2: ENHRY, SYGVKD. V was clipped by 0 bases and J by 6 bases, with 9 bases between them. This CDR3 is built from 14 residues. DNA of the CDR3: TGTGCCATCAGTGAGTCCCCAAAGGGCAATGAGCAGTTCTTC. Its protein product is CAISESPKGNEQFF.

The DNA for the CDR3 is TGTGCCAGCAGCCCAACCGGGACTAGCGCTACGAACCACACCGGGGAGCTGTTTTTT. Translating it yields CASSPTGTSATNHTGELFF. This chain joins TRBV7-3 and TRBJ2-2, with TRBD2 matching 10 bases. V lost 5 bases and J lost 3; bases outside the gene matches: 15. Germline values: CDR1 SGHTA, CDR2 FQGTGA. The CDR3 spans 19 residues.

The chain has TRBV28 and TRBJ2-1, with 13 positions matching TRBD2. The germline V gene has CDR1 MDHEN and CDR2 SYDVKM. V lost 3 bases, J lost 1 base, and 15 bases stayed unmatched. The CDR3 has 21 residues. CDR3 sequence reads: CASSFSRLLAGGPRSYNEQFF. The CDR3 DNA reads as TGTGCCAGCAGTTTCTCACGTTTACTAGCGGGAGGGCCTAGGTCCTACAATGAGCAGTTCTTC.

The CDR3 DNA reads TGTGCCAGCAGCCCCGGCGGGGTTGGCTACGAGCAGTACTTC. This sequence encodes CASSPGGVGYEQYF. The J gene is TRBJ2-7, the V gene TRBV9; tentative D call: TRBD2 (6 bases). Germline CDR1 reads SGDLS; CDR2 reads YYNGEE. The CDR3 is 14 residues long. V lost 4 bases to trimming and J lost 3 bases, with 14 bases between them.

This clone was found once. The chain uses TRBV11-3 and TRBJ2-1, with D unresolved. V dropped 2 bases and J dropped 5 bases, with 4 bases sitting between them. This CDR3 has 12 amino acids. Germline CDR1 SGHNT, CDR2 YENEEA. For the CDR3, the DNA is TGTGCCAGCAGCTTAATCGACAATGAGCAGTTCTTC. Translation: CASSLIDNEQFF.